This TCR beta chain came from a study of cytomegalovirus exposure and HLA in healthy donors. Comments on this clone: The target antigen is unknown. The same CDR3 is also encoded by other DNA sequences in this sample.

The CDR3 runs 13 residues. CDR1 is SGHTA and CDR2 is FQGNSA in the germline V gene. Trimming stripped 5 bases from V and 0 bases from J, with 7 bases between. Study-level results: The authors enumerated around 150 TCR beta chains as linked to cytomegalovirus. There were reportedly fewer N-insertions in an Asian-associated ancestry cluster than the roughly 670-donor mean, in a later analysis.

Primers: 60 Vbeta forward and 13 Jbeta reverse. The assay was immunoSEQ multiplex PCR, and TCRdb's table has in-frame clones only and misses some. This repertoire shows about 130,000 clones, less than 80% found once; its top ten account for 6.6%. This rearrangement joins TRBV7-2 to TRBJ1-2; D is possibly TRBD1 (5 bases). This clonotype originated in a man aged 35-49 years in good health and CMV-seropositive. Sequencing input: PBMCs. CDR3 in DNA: TGTGCCAGCAGCCCACAGGCTAACTATGGCTACACCTTC. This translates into CASSPQANYGYTF.